This TCR beta chain is from a study of blood T cell repertoires in COVID-19. Study as a whole: COVID-19 samples, acute and convalescent, were from the United States, Italy and Spain.

Method: immunoSEQ multiplex PCR; TCRdb's copy keeps in-frame clones and lacks some. The data show tens of thousands of clones, roughly 80% seen once. CDR3 length equals 21 residues. Trimming pared 2 bases from V and 0 bases from J, leaving 25 bases between. The germline V gene encodes CDR1 KGHDR and CDR2 SFDVKD. The TCR comes from a human donor in a cohort sampled during active COVID-19. The chain recombines TRBV24-1 with TRBJ2-1, with D perhaps TRBD1 (6 bases). The sequencing input was peripheral blood. CDR3 region: CATSDSLPGTRSQSSYNEQFF. DNA for the CDR3: TGTGCCACCAGTGATTCTCTTCCCGGGACAAGGTCCCAGAGCTCCTACAATGAGCAGTTCTTC.